This T cell receptor beta chain was retrieved from a study of tumor-infiltrating lymphocytes in primary liver carcinoma. The overall study: The cohort included men and women aged 30 to 69 years. Stage T1-T3 N0M0 tumors measured 4.2 to 10 cm at most. Findings and caveats of the study: Among top clones, only about 7-24% appeared in all five tumor regions.

Synthesis of TCR beta cDNA was carried out from 500 ng total RNA with a constant-region primer. It was through three nested multiplex PCR rounds of slightly modified ARM-PCR that TCR beta libraries arose. In the first two PCR rounds, TRBV1-TRBV30 forward primers were paired with a C-beta reverse primer, and each round lasted about 9 cycles. Each CDR3 protein is one row after TCRdb ran MiXCR on the multiplex PCR reads. This table has roughly 80,000 distinct CDR3 sequences, 65% to 80% appearing once. CDR3 size: 17 residues. Germline CDR1 is SGHAT and CDR2 is FQNNGV. Unsorted bulk tissue, roughly 20-32 mg of it, served as the source for co-extraction of RNA and DNA. There were five separate regions sampled from each tumor. In regard to this clonotype: Its target is unknown. The junction departs from the called germline gene at one end, perhaps through a read error.

Sequenced material: liver tumor tissue from sampling region 1. Stated subset: tumor region T1, superior pole. This TCR was recovered from a man aged 40-49 years with primary liver carcinoma and hepatitis B virus infection. V gene TRBV11-2 combines with J gene TRBJ1-1; TRBD1 agrees at 7 bases. The CDR3 DNA reads as TGTGCCAGCGGCCGAATGGGGGAACAGGGGTTCGGCACTGAAACTTTCTTT. It yields the protein CASGRMGEQGFGTETFF.